What follows describes a single TCR beta chain. This specimen belongs to a study of T cells in Graves' hyperthyroidism and ophthalmopathy. Study at large: Peripheral blood samples were taken at initial diagnosis, prior to any treatment.

Using 9.5 to 10 ml of fresh peripheral blood, PBMCs were prepared. Amplification of TCR beta CDR3 regions was performed using RNA transcripts as template. The TCR CDR3 first-round RT-PCR relied on the HTBI primer set. TCRdb reprocessed the multiplex PCR reads via MiXCR and lists one record per CDR3 protein. The table lists roughly 560,000 distinct CDR3 sequences, roughly 14% of them singletons. This CDR3 is built from 15 residues. The V gene lost 4 bases and the J gene lost 2 bases, with 12 bases spanning the gap. Germline V gene sequence: CDR1 LNHDA, CDR2 SQIVND (reference sequence). The origin of this receptor is a woman aged 40 to 50 with Graves' ophthalmopathy. This chain links TRBV19 with TRBJ1-5; D gene unclear. Material for sequencing was blood. The CDR3 loop is CASSNSFGGNQPQHF. Here the CDR3 DNA reads TGTGCCAGTAGTAACAGTTTTGGGGGCAATCAGCCCCAGCATTTT. The whole variable domain, remainder taken from reference TRBV19 and TRBJ1-5, is DGGITQSPKYLFRKEGQNVTLSCEQNLNHDAMYWYRQDPGQGLRLIYYSQIVNDFQKGDIAEGYSVSREKKESFPLTVTSAQKNPTAFYLCASSNSFGGNQPQHFGDGTRLSIL.